The clone carrying this T cell receptor (beta chain) has only one observation. Antigen specificity is unknown. The data originate from a study of T cell responses to AZD1222 COVID-19 vaccine. Whole-study findings and limits: Repertoires were obtained solely post-peak T cell response.

J was trimmed by 4 bases and V by 7 bases; bases with no gene match: 6. Looked up from germline, CDR1 is MNHNY and CDR2 is SVGAGI (reference sequence). There are 13 residues in the CDR3. The table came from immunoSEQ multiplex PCR; TCRdb's copy has only in-frame clones and leaves some out. The data contain more than 130,000 clones, less than 95% of them seen just once; the ten biggest clones take up 3.4%. Sample: peripheral blood, taken on day 0 of AZD1222 vaccination. The rearrangement joins TRBV6-6 to TRBJ1-2; 7 nucleotides agree with TRBD1. The TCR originated in an adult in good health. The CDR3 here is CASTKTGLYGYTF. In DNA form, the CDR3 reads TGTGCCAGCACCAAGACAGGGCTCTATGGCTACACCTTC.